This TCR beta chain was identified in a study of cytomegalovirus exposure and HLA in healthy donors. V was pared by 6 bases and J by 10 bases, with 19 bases between. The CDR3 spans 15 residues. CDR1 and CDR2 (germline): SGHTA, FQGNSA. Findings and caveats of the study: Accounts indicate the classifier identified cytomegalovirus status with strong specificity and sensitivity. In vitro assays verified that three CMV-associated chains recognized CMV antigens specifically.

Some clones are missing from TCRdb's copy, which holds only in-frame ones; the method was immunoSEQ multiplex PCR. The table records some 140,000 clones, 84% of them present only once. A note on this clone: Its antigen is as yet unknown.

The chain is built from TRBV7-2 and TRBJ1-6; a weak D match, TRBD1 (6 bases). Sequencing was performed on PBMCs. This receptor was taken from a woman aged 25 to 39 in good health and CMV-seronegative. The CDR3, as DNA: TGTGCCAGCAGAGCACAGGGTAACAGGGTGTCACCCCTCCACTTT. This translates into CASRAQGNRVSPLHF.